This T cell receptor (beta chain) was captured in a study of shared clonotypes between healthy human individuals. Researchers partitioned CD4+ cells into CD45RA+ naive and CD45RA-negative memory subsets. Here immunoSEQ multiplex PCR was the method, and the copy in TCRdb shows in-frame clones only, minus some. This sample has over a million clones, with more than 75% found just once. Study conclusions and caveats: Sampling used blood alone; tissue repertoires probably differ.

The CDR3 is 15 amino acids. V was clipped by 4 bases and J by 5 bases, with 17 bases between them. CDR1 is LGHNA, CDR2 YSLEER, per germline. A remark on this clone: The target antigen is unknown.

The sample taken for sequencing was memory CD4+ T cells from PBMCs. This sample's subset: CD45RA-negative fraction. This TCR was recovered from a young man in good health. Some clones in this sample may be carry-over from other donors' samples. The genes are TRBV4-3 and TRBJ2-5; possibly TRBD1 for D (6 bases). Here the CDR3 DNA reads TGCGCCAGCAGCCCCCAACTCGGACAGCTGGAGACCCAGTACTTC. Its protein product is CASSPQLGQLETQYF.